Below are 9 T cell receptor beta chains sequenced from a single sample in a study of T cell responses to AZD1222 COVID-19 vaccine. Method: immunoSEQ multiplex PCR; TCRdb's copy keeps in-frame clones and lacks some. The table shows 40,000 to 50,000 clones, with approximately 90% occurring only once. The starting material was peripheral blood, obtained 28 days after the second AZD1222 dose. The receptors derive from an adult who received the AZD1222 COVID-19 vaccine.

V usage is TRBV19 and J usage is TRBJ1-2; possibly TRBD1 for D (5 bases). Trimming removed 7 bases from V and 4 bases from J, with 22 bases in between. The CDR3 has 16 amino acids. From germline, CDR1 is LNHDA and CDR2 SQIVND (reference sequence). CDR3 amino acids: CASTPFFDPGSYGYTF. In DNA, the CDR3 is TGTGCCAGTACCCCCTTTTTTGACCCAGGGTCCTATGGCTACACCTTC.

This sequence joins TRBV12-3 or TRBV12-4 and TRBJ2-3; maybe TRBD2 (6 bases). This CDR3 is 11 amino acids long. Trimming shortened V by 5 bases and J by 8 bases, and 8 bases separated the two germline ends. CDR3 region: CASSGGSTQYF. The CDR3 nucleotides are TGTGCCAGCAGTGGAGGGAGTACGCAGTATTTT.

J is TRBJ1-4 and V is TRBV6-6, with a possible D match to TRBD1 (5 bases). Trimming cost V 6 bases and J 0 bases, with 14 bases left between them. The CDR3 consists of 16 residues. Per germline, CDR1 MNHNY and CDR2 SVGAGI (reference sequence). CDR3 protein: CASSRLQGTTNEKLFF. The CDR3 DNA reads as TGTGCCAGCAGCAGACTCCAGGGTACAACTAATGAAAAACTGTTTTTT.

The chain combines TRBV6-5 with TRBJ1-5; tentative D call: TRBD1 (6 bases). V lost 6 bases, J lost 5 bases, and 14 bases lay in between. This CDR3 spans 14 amino acids. Germline CDR1 MNHEY, CDR2 SVGAGI. The CDR3 region is CASRLATGHQPQHF. The CDR3 nucleotides are TGTGCCAGCAGACTAGCGACAGGACATCAGCCCCAGCATTTT.

The chain employs TRBV5-1 and TRBJ2-7; TRBD1 matches at 7 bases. Trimming cost V 3 bases and J 7 bases; bases outside gene matches: 13. Germline CDR1 is SGHRS and CDR2 is YFSETQ. The CDR3 spans 15 residues. The DNA of the CDR3 is TGCGCCAGCAGCTGGGGTAGGACAGGATCCGTGGAGCAGTACTTC. Protein: CASSWGRTGSVEQYF.

CDR3 bases: TGCGCCAGCAGCTTGGCGGCAGGGCTACAGCATGGCTACACCTTC. Its protein is CASSLAAGLQHGYTF. The rearrangement links TRBV5-1 to TRBJ1-2; D perhaps matches TRBD1 (5 bases). Trimming left V 0 bases short and J 6 bases short, with 15 bases between. The CDR3 loop spans 15 amino acids. Per germline, CDR1 SGHRS and CDR2 YFSETQ.

The V call is TRBV7-2, the J call TRBJ2-5, with D perhaps TRBD1 (6 bases). Per germline, CDR1 SGHTA and CDR2 FQGNSA. The CDR3 runs 19 residues. V dropped 2 bases and J dropped 4 bases, with 26 bases sitting between them. This chain's CDR3 is CASSLTLLTGTASRETQYF. CDR3 DNA: TGTGCCAGCAGCTTAACCCTTCTTACAGGGACCGCGAGTCGAGAGACCCAGTACTTC.

The chain recombines TRBV6-5 with TRBJ2-7; 7 nucleotides line up with TRBD1. The CDR3 runs to 13 residues. The trim removed 6 bases at V and 8 bases at J, leaving 10 bases unmatched. Germline values: CDR1 MNHEY, CDR2 SVGAGI. CDR3 sequence: CASRNPGTEQQYF. The CDR3 coding sequence is TGTGCCAGCAGGAATCCCGGGACAGAACAGCAGTACTTC.

CDR3 sequence: CASSATLAGGTDTQYF. DNA for the CDR3: TGTGCCAGCAGCGCAACTCTAGCGGGAGGCACAGATACGCAGTATTTT. The chain employs TRBV7-9 and TRBJ2-3, with 10 bases that match TRBD2. The CDR3 consists of 16 residues. Germline V gene data show CDR1 as SEHNR and CDR2 as FQNEAQ (reference sequence). Losses at the gene ends were 5 bases for V and 1 base for J; bases not matched to a gene: 6.